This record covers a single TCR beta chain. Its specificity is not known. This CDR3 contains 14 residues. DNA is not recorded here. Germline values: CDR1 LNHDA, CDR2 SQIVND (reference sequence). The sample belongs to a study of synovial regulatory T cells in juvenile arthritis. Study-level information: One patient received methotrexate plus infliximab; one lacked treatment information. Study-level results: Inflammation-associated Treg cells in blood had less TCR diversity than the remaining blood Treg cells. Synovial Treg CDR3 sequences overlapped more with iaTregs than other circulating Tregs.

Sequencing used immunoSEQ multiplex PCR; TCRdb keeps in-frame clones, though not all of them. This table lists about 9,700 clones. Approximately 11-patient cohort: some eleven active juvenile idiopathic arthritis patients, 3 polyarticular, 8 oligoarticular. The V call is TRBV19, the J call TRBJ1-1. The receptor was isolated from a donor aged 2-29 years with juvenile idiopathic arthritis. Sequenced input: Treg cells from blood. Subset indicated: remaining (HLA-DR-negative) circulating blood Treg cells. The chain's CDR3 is CASSIGGEHTEAFF.